Below, one T cell receptor beta chain is given with its context. Antigen unknown. The sample comes from a study of STAT5B mutations in CD4+ large granular lymphocyte leukemia. Healthy controls were blood donor buffy coats. In the authors' methods: Lowest detectable productive clonotype frequency was 2.59 x 10-5. Profiling relied on immunoSEQ multiplex PCR, and the TCRdb table lists in-frame clones only, not all of them. V and J calls and clone size follow that table, whereas D and trimming were derived from the DNA. The table records about 40,000 clones, 81% of them present only once. The CDR3 extends over 15 amino acids. V lost 10 bases and J lost 0, with 16 bases in between. Germline loops: CDR1 MNHNS, CDR2 SASEGT. General observations from the study: Main leukemic clonotypes were patient-specific, but 25% appeared at low frequency elsewhere. Top patient clones used TRBV06 genes more often: 8/27 versus 2/35 in controls.

The sequence was collected from a human donor in good health. The genes are TRBV6-1 and TRBJ1-5; D ambiguous. The specimen was CD4+ T cells from blood buffy coats. CDR3 DNA: TGTGCCACATCGCCTGTAGGATATAGCAATCAGCCCCAGCATTTT. Translated: CATSPVGYSNQPQHF.